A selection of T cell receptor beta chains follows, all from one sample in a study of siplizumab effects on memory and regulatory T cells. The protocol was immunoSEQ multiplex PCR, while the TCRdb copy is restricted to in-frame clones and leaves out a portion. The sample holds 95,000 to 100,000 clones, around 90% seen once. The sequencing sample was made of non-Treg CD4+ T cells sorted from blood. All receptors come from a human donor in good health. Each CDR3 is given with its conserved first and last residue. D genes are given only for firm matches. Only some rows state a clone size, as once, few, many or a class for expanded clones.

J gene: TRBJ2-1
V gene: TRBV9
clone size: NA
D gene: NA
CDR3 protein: CASSPSTRDWEQFF
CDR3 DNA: TGTGCCAGCAGCCCCTCGACACGGGACTGGGAGCAGTTCTTC

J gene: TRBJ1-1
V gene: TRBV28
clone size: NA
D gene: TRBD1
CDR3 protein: CAIIRADRAGNTEAFF
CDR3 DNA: TGTGCCATCATAAGAGCAGACAGGGCAGGGAACACTGAAGCTTTCTTT

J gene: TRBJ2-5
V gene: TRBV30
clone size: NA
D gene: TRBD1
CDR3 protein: CAWAPGTGEQETQYF
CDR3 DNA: TGTGCCTGGGCGCCCGGGACAGGGGAGCAAGAGACCCAGTACTTC

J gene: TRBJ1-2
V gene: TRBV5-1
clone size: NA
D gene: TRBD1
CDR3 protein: CASSLADRSMVGYTF
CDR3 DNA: TGCGCCAGCAGCTTGGCGGACAGGAGTATGGTTGGCTACACCTTC

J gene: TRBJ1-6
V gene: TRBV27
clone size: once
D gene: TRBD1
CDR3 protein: CASSLWLRGPYNSPLHF
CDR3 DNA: TGTGCCAGCAGTTTATGGCTCAGGGGGCCCTATAATTCACCCCTCCACTTT

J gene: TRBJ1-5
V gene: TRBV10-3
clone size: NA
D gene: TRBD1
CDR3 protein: CAISQRQGEDQPQHF
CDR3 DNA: TGTGCCATCAGTCAGAGACAGGGGGAGGATCAGCCCCAGCATTTT

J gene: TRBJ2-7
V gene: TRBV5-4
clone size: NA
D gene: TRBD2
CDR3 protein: CASRSAGGGEQYF
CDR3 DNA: TGTGCCAGCAGGTCGGCGGGAGGAGGCGAGCAGTACTTC

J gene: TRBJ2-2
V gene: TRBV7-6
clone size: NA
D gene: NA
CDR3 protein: CASSPTPGQIANTGELFF
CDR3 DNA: TGTGCCAGCAGCCCAACCCCCGGACAGATCGCGAACACCGGGGAGCTGTTTTTT

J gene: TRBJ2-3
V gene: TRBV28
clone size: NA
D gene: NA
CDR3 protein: CASSLSPGGTDTQYF
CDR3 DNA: TGTGCCAGCAGTTTATCTCCAGGGGGCACAGATACGCAGTATTTT

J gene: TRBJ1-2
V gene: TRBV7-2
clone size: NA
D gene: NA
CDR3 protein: CASSFQSGAPGYGYTF
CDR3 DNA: TGTGCCAGCAGCTTCCAGAGCGGGGCCCCGGGCTATGGCTACACCTTC

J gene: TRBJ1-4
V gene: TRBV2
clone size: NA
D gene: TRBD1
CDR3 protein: CAATPGDRGEKLFF
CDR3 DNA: TGTGCCGCCACCCCCGGGGACAGGGGTGAAAAACTGTTTTTT